Each of the 18 T cell receptor beta chains below was sequenced from the same sample in a study of T cell clusters in autoimmune cytopenias (dated by TCRdb to the late 2010s). TCRdb records Illumina MiSeq as the sequencer. TRB rearrangements were amplified by multiplex PCR following a touch-down protocol, with the TRB-A and TRB-B primer pools mixed in one tube. The reads underwent TCRdb reprocessing, giving one record for each CDR3 protein sequence and no DNA. The record for this sample contains roughly 3,800 distinct CDR3 sequences. Under 30% of the sample is held by the ten biggest clonotypes. For each sample, TRB amplification used about 0.25 ug of peripheral blood genomic DNA, equal to around 34,000 genome equivalents. Sequencing was done on a sample of peripheral blood. The receptor source for this set is a human donor with an autoimmune cytopenia or autoimmune hepatitis (not recorded which).

This sequence joins TRBV6-2 or TRBV6-3 and TRBJ1-5; TCRdb selects TRBD1, and the lack of DNA leaves this call unchecked. CDR1 MNHEY and CDR2 SVGEGT come from the germline V gene. The CDR3 has 13 residues. CDR3 protein: CATPRNSNQPQHF.

By frequency, this clonotype registers medium-sized. The CDR3 is CASSPDGHEQFF. The chain uses TRBV6-6 and TRBJ2-1. This CDR3 region has 12 residues. Germline values: CDR1 MNHNY, CDR2 SVGAGI (reference sequence).

The rearrangement joins TRBV27 to TRBJ1-4. The CDR3 is 17 amino acids. Germline loops: CDR1 MNHEY, CDR2 SMNVEV (reference sequence). The CDR3 sequence: CASSLFFAEATNEKLFF.

The J gene is TRBJ1-3, the V gene TRBV7-9; TCRdb's assignment of TRBD1 cannot be checked, as there is no DNA. This CDR3 comprises 15 residues. Germline-derived CDR1 and CDR2 are SEHNR and FQNEAQ (reference sequence). The CDR3 loop is CASSQKGGSGNTIYF. The full variable domain, completed using reference TRBV7-9 and TRBJ1-3, is DTGVSQNPRHKITKRGQNVTFRCDPISEHNRLYWYRQTLGQGPEFLTYFQNEAQLEKSRLLSDRFSAERPKGSFSTLEIQRTEQGDSAMYLCASSQKGGSGNTIYFGEGSWLTVV.

This chain connects TRBV12-3 or TRBV12-4 to TRBJ2-1; without DNA, the TCRdb call of TRBD2 cannot be checked. There are 15 residues in the CDR3. The CDR3 sequence: CASNTGLAGYNEQFF.

The genes are TRBV7-2 and TRBJ2-7; the D gene TCRdb calls, TRBD2, cannot be checked with no DNA. The CDR3 runs to 13 residues. CDR1 SGHTA and CDR2 FQGNSA come from the germline V gene. Here the CDR3 reads CASSPSGTYEQYF.

This chain joins TRBV6-1 and TRBJ2-7; TCRdb picks TRBD1, but there is no DNA to check that call. The CDR3 spans 15 residues. The V gene's germline CDR1 is MNHNS and CDR2 SASEGT. The chain's CDR3 is CASSKGGGGYNEQYF.

This clonotype ranks as medium-sized in terms of frequency. The chain links TRBV29-1 to TRBJ1-4; TCRdb proposes TRBD1, but this gene call is untestable without DNA. CDR1 SQVTM and CDR2 ANQGSEA come from the germline V gene. There are 21 residues in the CDR3. This CDR3 is CSVEGKGPGRWPIATNEKLFF.

V is TRBV6-1 and J is TRBJ1-1. The CDR3 spans 15 residues. Germline CDR1 MNHNS, CDR2 SASEGT. The CDR3 is CASSEFGASGTEAFF.

This clonotype is deemed medium-sized by its frequency. This chain joins TRBV7-6 and TRBJ1-4; TCRdb calls TRBD1, which cannot be checked without DNA. Germline V gives CDR1 SGHVS, CDR2 FNYEAQ. The CDR3 consists of 16 residues. CDR3 residues: CASSSRKGQRVEKLFF.

This sequence joins TRBV24-1 and TRBJ2-4; TCRdb proposes TRBD1, but this gene call is untestable without DNA. Germline CDR1 KGHDR, CDR2 SFDVKD. The CDR3 runs to 15 residues. This CDR3 is CATSDPGTGIDIQYF.

The rearrangement joins TRBV24-1 to TRBJ2-6. Germline V gives CDR1 KGHDR, CDR2 SFDVKD. This CDR3 has 13 amino acids. The CDR3 here is CATSFSGANVLTF.

By frequency, this clonotype registers medium-sized. The V and J genes are TRBV6-5 and TRBJ2-1; TCRdb's D call, TRBD1, is unchecked because there is no DNA. The length of the CDR3 is 11 residues. Per the germline V gene, CDR1 is MNHEY and CDR2 is SVGAGI. The chain's CDR3 is CASSLRGEQFF.

The chain uses TRBV29-1 and TRBJ2-1; TCRdb names TRBD2, which stays unverified in the absence of DNA. Germline CDR1 is SQVTM and CDR2 is ANQGSEA. The CDR3 sequence is 15 residues long. The CDR3 sequence: CSVAKTSGSWGEQFF.

This clonotype counts as medium-sized by frequency. This rearrangement joins TRBV19 to TRBJ2-2; lacking DNA, the TRBD1 call made by TCRdb goes unchecked. CDR1 LNHDA and CDR2 SQIVND come from the germline V gene (reference sequence). This CDR3 contains 14 residues. The chain's CDR3 is CASSTGQPTGELFF.

This clonotype counts as medium-sized (0.01 to 0.1%) by frequency. The chain is built from TRBV6-6 and TRBJ2-4; without DNA, the TCRdb call of TRBD1 cannot be checked. Germline-derived CDR1 and CDR2 are MNHNY and SVGAGI (reference sequence). The CDR3 is 15 amino acids. This CDR3 reads CASSYEDSWKNIQYF.

The chain uses TRBV4-3 and TRBJ2-3; TCRdb's D call, TRBD2, is unchecked because there is no DNA. CDR3 length equals 13 residues. CDR1 is LGHNA and CDR2 is YSLEER in the germline V gene. The CDR3 is CASSSGRTDTQYF.

The V call is TRBV7-2, the J call TRBJ1-4. Germline V gives CDR1 SGHTA, CDR2 FQGNSA. This CDR3 spans 16 amino acids. The CDR3 region is CASSQVSGITNEKLFF.